These 32 T cell receptor beta chains share one sample of origin, sequenced in a study of T cell repertoires in cytomegalovirus infection. TCRdb re-derived calls from the reads in MiXCR, one entry per CDR3 protein. The sample carries around 170,000 distinct CDR3 sequences, about a sixth recorded once. What was sequenced was CD8+ T cells from PBMCs. The source is a human donor in good health (CMV status not recorded). Some clones in this sample may be carry-over from other donors' samples.

This clonotype was seen a handful of times. The V call is TRBV7-2, the J call TRBJ2-3, with D perhaps TRBD1 or TRBD2 (6 bases each). V lost 2 bases and J lost 4, with 13 bases in between. The CDR3 length is 15 residues. Germline values: CDR1 SGHTA, CDR2 FQGNSA. The CDR3 loop is CASSLTWGAADTQYF. In nucleotides, the CDR3 is TGTGCCAGCAGCTTAACTTGGGGGGCGGCAGATACGCAGTATTTT. Full variable domain (rest looked up from reference TRBV7-2 and TRBJ2-3): GAGVSQSPSNKVTEKGKDVELRCDPISGHTALYWYRQSLGQGLEFLIYFQGNSAPDKSGLPSDRFSAERTGGSVSTLTIQRTQQEDSAVYLCASSLTWGAADTQYFGPGTRLTVL.

This clonotype was recorded many times. The chain uses TRBV7-2 and TRBJ2-1; D is undetermined. The CDR3 covers 12 residues. Germline V gives CDR1 SGHTA, CDR2 FQGNSA. The V end lost 3 bases, the J end lost 7 bases, and 7 bases lay between the germline ends. The CDR3 region is CASSFIKNEQFF. The CDR3 nucleotides are TGTGCCAGCAGCTTTATTAAAAATGAGCAGTTCTTC.

A few counts support this clonotype. The CDR3 protein is CASSLPADEQFF. The DNA of the CDR3 is TGTGCCAGCAGTTTACCAGCGGATGAGCAGTTCTTC. J is TRBJ2-1 and V is TRBV12-3 or TRBV12-4; D might be TRBD2 (5 bases). The CDR3 contains 12 residues. The V and J ends lost 2 bases and 8 bases respectively, with 7 bases between them.

The J gene is TRBJ2-7, the V gene TRBV7-2; D tentatively fits TRBD1 or TRBD2 (5 bases each). The V and J ends lost 4 bases and 4 bases respectively, with 14 bases between them. The CDR3 is made up of 14 amino acids. Germline-derived CDR1 and CDR2 are SGHTA and FQGNSA. The CDR3 here is CASSSGVEGYEQYF. DNA of the CDR3: TGTGCCAGCAGCTCCGGGGTAGAGGGGTACGAGCAGTACTTC.

The rearrangement links TRBV7-6 to TRBJ1-1; TRBD1 might be the D (6 bases). Trimming shortened V by 1 base and J by 3 bases, and 12 bases separated the two germline ends. Germline values: CDR1 SGHVS, CDR2 FNYEAQ. There are 15 residues in the CDR3. The CDR3 nucleotides read TGTGCCAGCAGCTTAGTAATCGGGACACACACTGAAGCTTTCTTT. It is translated as CASSLVIGTHTEAFF.

A note on this clonotype: The junction differs from germline at one of its ends, possibly a read error. This chain connects TRBV4-1 to TRBJ1-3, with no clear D. The CDR3 length is 11 residues. CDR1 and CDR2 (germline): MGHRA, YSYEKL. CDR3 residues: CAGRSGNTIYF. CDR3 bases: TGTGCCGGAAGATCTGGAAACACCATATATTTT.

The chain uses TRBV7-2 and TRBJ1-5; D is unclear. The length of the CDR3 is 14 residues. V was clipped by 0 bases and J by 7 bases, with 10 bases between them. CDR1 is SGHTA, CDR2 FQGNSA, per germline. The CDR3 sequence: CASSLAITGQPQHF. DNA for the CDR3: TGTGCCAGCAGCTTAGCAATTACGGGGCAGCCCCAGCATTTT.

The sample holds a few counts of this clonotype. The chain links TRBV6-1 to TRBJ2-2; TRBD2 agrees at 7 bases. After removal of 0 bases from V and 5 bases from J, the junction contained 3 bases not matched to a gene. From germline, CDR1 is MNHNS and CDR2 SASEGT. This CDR3 has 15 residues. The CDR3 DNA sequence: TGTGCCAGCAGTGAAGCGGGGGGGAGGACCGGGGAGCTGTTTTTT. It codes for CASSEAGGRTGELFF.

The chain is built from TRBV7-2 and TRBJ2-3; 8 nucleotides agree with TRBD2. This CDR3 spans 17 amino acids. J was trimmed by 4 bases and V by 1 base; bases with no gene match: 10. The V gene's germline CDR1 is SGHTA and CDR2 FQGNSA. CDR3 sequence (DNA): TGTGCCAGCAGCTTAGATATCGGGGGGGGCTGGCCAGATACGCAGTATTTT. Its translation: CASSLDIGGGWPDTQYF.

There are many counts of this clonotype. The chain carries TRBV14 and TRBJ2-1, with TRBD2 matching 8 bases. J lost 9 bases, V lost 0 bases, and 10 bases had no gene match. Germline lookup yields CDR1 SGHDN and CDR2 FVKESK. The CDR3 contains 16 residues. CDR3 in DNA: TGTGCCAGCAGCCAAGATCTCGGGGGGGGCCGGGGTGAGCAGTTCTTC. Translation: CASSQDLGGGRGEQFF.

V usage is TRBV7-6 and J usage is TRBJ1-2; D remains unclear. Germline V gene data show CDR1 as SGHVS and CDR2 as FNYEAQ. The CDR3 runs 14 residues. The germline V and J ends were trimmed by 4 bases and 0 bases, with 9 bases remaining between them. The CDR3 protein is CASSSSVSNYGYTF. The CDR3 nucleotides are TGTGCCAGCAGCTCCAGCGTATCTAACTATGGCTACACCTTC.

This CDR3 reads CSVTTETQYF. Here the CDR3 DNA reads TGCAGCGTGACAACAGAGACCCAGTACTTC. J is TRBJ2-5 and V is TRBV29-1; D call uncertain. V lost 6 bases and J lost 4, with 6 bases in between. The CDR3 covers 10 residues. Germline V gives CDR1 SQVTM, CDR2 ANQGSEA.

V is TRBV28 and J is TRBJ2-7, with D possibly called TRBD1 or TRBD2 (5 bases each). Looked up from germline, CDR1 is MDHEN and CDR2 is SYDVKM. Deletions cut 7 bases from V and 5 bases from J, with 24 bases between. This CDR3 has 16 residues. Here the CDR3 reads CASTRVEGSFWDEQYF. The DNA for the CDR3 is TGTGCCAGCACCAGGGTAGAGGGCTCGTTCTGGGACGAGCAGTACTTC. Full variable domain (remainder filled in from reference TRBV28 and TRBJ2-7): DVKVTQSSRYLVKRTGEKVFLECVQDMDHENMFWYRQDPGLGLRLIYFSYDVKMKEKGDIPEGYSVSREKKERFSLILESASTNQTSMYLCASTRVEGSFWDEQYFGPGTRLTVT.

The count of this clonotype is one. J is TRBJ2-3 and V is TRBV11-2, with D possibly matching TRBD1 (6 bases). There are 15 residues in the CDR3. Trimming shortened V by 2 bases and J by 6 bases, and 15 bases separated the two germline ends. Per the germline V gene, CDR1 is SGHAT and CDR2 is FQNNGV. CDR3 sequence (DNA): TGTGCCAGCAGCTTAAGTGGCGACAGGCGGGATACGCAGTATTTT. Its protein is CASSLSGDRRDTQYF.

The J gene is TRBJ2-3, the V gene TRBV7-2; TRBD1 is a possible D gene (7 bases). Trimming left V 1 base short and J 2 bases short, with 16 bases between. The CDR3 extends over 17 amino acids. Germline loops: CDR1 SGHTA, CDR2 FQGNSA. The CDR3 spells CASSLERAGGITDTQYF. CDR3 DNA sequence: TGTGCCAGCAGCTTAGAAAGGGCAGGGGGGATCACAGATACGCAGTATTTT.

In its sample, this clonotype was seen a few times. The chain joins TRBV5-4 to TRBJ2-1; D is unresolved. Per the germline V gene, CDR1 is SGHNT and CDR2 is YYREEE (reference sequence). Trimming stripped 4 bases from V and 4 bases from J, with 9 bases between. The CDR3 consists of 13 residues. CDR3 loop: CASSRQEYNEQFF. In DNA, the CDR3 is TGTGCCAGCAGCCGCCAGGAATACAATGAGCAGTTCTTC.

The CDR3 nucleotides are TGCGCCAGCAGTGACAGGGGGCCCTACGAGCAGTACTTC. It translates to CASSDRGPYEQYF. This chain uses TRBV10-2 with TRBJ2-7; 8 nucleotides match TRBD1. The CDR3 covers 13 residues. Germline V lookup: CDR1 WSHSY, CDR2 SAAADI. V gave up 3 bases and J gave up 2 bases; unmatched junction bases: 0.

The chain employs TRBV12-3 or TRBV12-4 and TRBJ2-2; no definite D call. The V end lost 4 bases, the J end lost 1 base, and 13 bases lay between the germline ends. The CDR3 has 16 amino acids. DNA for the CDR3: TGTGCCAGCAGTTCGGACCGACGTCTGAACACCGGGGAGCTGTTTTTT. It yields the protein CASSSDRRLNTGELFF.

At least ten counts were recorded for this clonotype. The J gene is TRBJ2-7, the V gene TRBV28; TRBD2 aligns across 8 bases. Germline values: CDR1 MDHEN, CDR2 SYDVKM. The CDR3 contains 15 residues. The trim removed 6 bases at V and 2 bases at J, leaving 9 bases unmatched. CDR3 amino acids: CASRSGGAQAYEQYF. The CDR3 nucleotides read TGTGCCAGCAGGTCCGGGGGGGCGCAAGCCTACGAGCAGTACTTC. Complete variable domain (other parts from reference TRBV28 and TRBJ2-7): DVKVTQSSRYLVKRTGEKVFLECVQDMDHENMFWYRQDPGLGLRLIYFSYDVKMKEKGDIPEGYSVSREKKERFSLILESASTNQTSMYLCASRSGGAQAYEQYFGPGTRLTVT.

This chain uses TRBV6-1 with TRBJ2-1, with TRBD2 identical over 11 bases. The junction had 6 bases not matched to a gene; V was cut back by 7 bases and J by 4 bases. Germline V gene lookup returns CDR1 MNHNS and CDR2 SASEGT. The CDR3 is 15 residues long. The CDR3 bases are TGTGCCAGCACTGCGGGACTAGCGGATTACAATGAGCAGTTCTTC. It is translated as CASTAGLADYNEQFF.

The V gene is TRBV23-1, the J gene TRBJ1-2; the D is unclear. TRBV23-1 is marked as an open reading frame, function uncertain. Trimming shortened V by 4 bases and J by 8 bases, and 11 bases separated the two germline ends. This CDR3 has 12 amino acids. The CDR3 DNA sequence: TGCGCCAGCAGTCCTTGCTTCCGGGGCTACACCTTC. Translated, it gives CASSPCFRGYTF.

This chain joins TRBV6-2 or TRBV6-3 and TRBJ2-1, with D possibly being TRBD2 (5 bases). There are 12 residues in the CDR3. V dropped 0 bases and J dropped 15 bases, with 12 bases sitting between them. Germline V CDR1 and CDR2: MNHEY, SVGEGT. CDR3 in DNA: TGTGCCAGCAGTTACTCGACTAATTTGCGGTTCTTC. Translating gives CASSYSTNLRFF.

The chain carries TRBV7-9 and TRBJ1-6, with D possibly TRBD1 on 5 matching bases. Trimming shortened V by 5 bases and J by 10 bases, and 18 bases separated the two germline ends. Germline CDR1 reads SEHNR; CDR2 reads FQNEAQ (reference sequence). The CDR3 runs to 15 residues. CDR3 sequence (DNA): TGTGCCAGCAGCCCAAGCGGGGCAGGGCAATCACCCCTCCACTTT. It is translated as CASSPSGAGQSPLHF.

The rearrangement uses TRBV29-1 and TRBJ2-2; TRBD1 agrees at 8 bases. J lost 1 base, V lost 0 bases, and 1 base had no gene match. Germline V gives CDR1 SQVTM, CDR2 ANQGSEA. This CDR3 comprises 15 residues. The CDR3 bases are TGCAGCGTTGAAGATGACAGGGGGAACACCGGGGAGCTGTTTTTT. This encodes CSVEDDRGNTGELFF.

This clonotype was found once. The junction differs from germline at one of its ends, possibly a read error. This chain links TRBV6-2 or TRBV6-3 with TRBJ1-1; D possibly corresponds to TRBD1 (5 bases). This CDR3 has 17 amino acids. Germline V CDR1 and CDR2: MNHEY, SVGEGT. CDR3 in DNA: TGTGACAGCAGTTACCCCAGATCGAGGGGAAAGAACACTGAAGCTTTCTTT. This sequence encodes CDSSYPRSRGKNTEAFF.

There are a few counts of this clonotype. The genes are TRBV24-1 and TRBJ2-3; no firm D call. Germline CDR1 reads KGHDR; CDR2 reads SFDVKD. V lost 3 bases, J lost 0 bases, and 6 bases lay in between. The CDR3 consists of 14 residues. The CDR3 sequence: CATSDLPSTDTQYF. The CDR3 coding sequence is TGTGCCACCAGTGATCTTCCTAGCACAGATACGCAGTATTTT.

Only a few counts were recorded for this clonotype. This chain joins TRBV7-9 and TRBJ2-1; 10 bases are a match to TRBD2. The CDR3 covers 17 residues. Losses at the gene ends were 5 bases for V and 5 bases for J; bases not matched to a gene: 12. In germline, CDR1 is SEHNR, CDR2 FQNEAQ (reference sequence). CDR3 sequence: CASSPGLAESFNNEQFF. The CDR3 DNA reads as TGTGCCAGCAGCCCCGGACTAGCGGAGAGCTTTAACAATGAGCAGTTCTTC.

The CDR3 loop is CASSPSHGHRRDRQYF. CDR3 in DNA: TGTGCCAGCAGTCCTTCCCACGGACATCGTCGGGACAGGCAGTACTTC. The rearrangement uses TRBV28 and TRBJ2-4, with TRBD1 matching 8 bases. CDR3 length: 16 residues. V shed 5 bases and J 13 bases; nucleotides not matched to a gene: 19. Germline assignment: CDR1 MDHEN and CDR2 SYDVKM.

The chain is built from TRBV20-1 and TRBJ2-2; either TRBD1 or TRBD2 may fit D (6 bases each). The germline CDR1 and CDR2 sequences are DFQATT and SNEGSKA (reference sequence). The CDR3 spans 15 residues. The CDR3 coding sequence is TGCAGCCTTAACGGGGGCCTCCCGAACACCGGGGAGCTGTTTTTT. Its protein is CSLNGGLPNTGELFF.

This clonotype appeared a few times. The chain has TRBV6-2 or TRBV6-3 and TRBJ2-1; 7 bases are a match to TRBD1. Germline V gene data show CDR1 as MNHEY and CDR2 as SVGEGT. This CDR3 has 15 residues. Trimming removed 6 bases from V and 5 bases from J; junction bases left unmatched: 10. DNA of the CDR3: TGTGCCAGCAGAAACCGGGACAGTGGGAACAATGAGCAGTTCTTC. It specifies CASRNRDSGNNEQFF.

The chain joins TRBV6-2 or TRBV6-3 to TRBJ1-1; TRBD1 might be the D (5 bases). Looked up from germline, CDR1 is MNHEY and CDR2 is SVGEGT. The germline V and J ends were trimmed by 2 bases and 7 bases, with 8 bases remaining between them. The CDR3 is 12 residues long. CDR3 nucleotides: TGTGCCAGCAGTTACGGGGGGGGTGAAGCTTTCTTT. Protein: CASSYGGGEAFF.

This chain joins TRBV27 and TRBJ1-1; a possible D gene is TRBD1 (5 bases). CDR1 and CDR2 (germline): MNHEY, SMNVEV (reference sequence). The CDR3 is made up of 13 amino acids. V shed 2 bases and J shed 5 bases, with 9 bases lying between them. This chain's CDR3 is CASSLIEGTEAFF. The CDR3 DNA sequence: TGTGCCAGCAGTTTAATAGAGGGGACTGAAGCTTTCTTT.